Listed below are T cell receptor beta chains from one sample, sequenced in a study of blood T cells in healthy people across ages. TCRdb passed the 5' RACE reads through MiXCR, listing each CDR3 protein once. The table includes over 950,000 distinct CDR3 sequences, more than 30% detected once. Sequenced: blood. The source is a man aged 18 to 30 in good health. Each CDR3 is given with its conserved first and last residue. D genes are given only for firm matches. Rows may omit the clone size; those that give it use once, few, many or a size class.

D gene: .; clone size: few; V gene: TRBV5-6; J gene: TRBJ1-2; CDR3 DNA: TGTGCCAGCAGCTCGAGGGCAGGGGGCTACACCTTC; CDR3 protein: CASSSRAGGYTF
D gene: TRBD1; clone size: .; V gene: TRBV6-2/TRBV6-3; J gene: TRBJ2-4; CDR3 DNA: TGTGCCAGCAGTTACGCCGGGACAGGGGGAGACATTCAGTACTTC; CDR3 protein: CASSYAGTGGDIQYF
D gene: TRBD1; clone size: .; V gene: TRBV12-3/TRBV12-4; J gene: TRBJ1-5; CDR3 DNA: TGTGCCAGCAGCCACGACAGGGGGGACCAGCCCCAGCATTTT; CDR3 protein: CASSHDRGDQPQHF
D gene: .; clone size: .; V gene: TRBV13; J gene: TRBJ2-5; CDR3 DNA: TGTGCCAGCAGCTTAGGGCCTATCCGGGAGACCCAGTACTTC; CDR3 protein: CASSLGPIRETQYF
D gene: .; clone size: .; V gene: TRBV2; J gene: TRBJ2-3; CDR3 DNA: TGTGCCAGCGTCGACCACAGCAGAGATACGCAGTATTTT; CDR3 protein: CASVDHSRDTQYF
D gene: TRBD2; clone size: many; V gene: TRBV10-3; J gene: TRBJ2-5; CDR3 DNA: TGTGCCATCAGGGGGACTAGCCCGGAGACCCAGTACTTC; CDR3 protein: CAIRGTSPETQYF
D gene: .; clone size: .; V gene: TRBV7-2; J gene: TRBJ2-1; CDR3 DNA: TGTGCCAGCAACCTGGGAGGTTTTCCCTACGAGCAGTTCTTC; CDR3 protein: CASNLGGFPYEQFF
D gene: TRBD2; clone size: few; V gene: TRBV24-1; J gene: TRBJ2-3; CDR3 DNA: TGTGCCACCAGTGCGGTAAGCGGGACTAGCGGGGCTAGCACAGATACGCAGTATTTT; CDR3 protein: CATSAVSGTSGASTDTQYF
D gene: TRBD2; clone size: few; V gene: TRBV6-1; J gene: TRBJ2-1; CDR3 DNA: TGTGCCAGCAGTCGTACCTTCAGAGCGGGGGTCTACAATGAGCAGTTCTTC; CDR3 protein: CASSRTFRAGVYNEQFF
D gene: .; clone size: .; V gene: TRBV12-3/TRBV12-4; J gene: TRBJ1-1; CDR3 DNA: TGTGCCAGCAGGACAGGCTTTGAAGCTTTCTTT; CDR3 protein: CASRTGFEAFF
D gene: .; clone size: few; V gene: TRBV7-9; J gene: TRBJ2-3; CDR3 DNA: TGTGCCAGCAGCTTTTTGCCAGCCACAGATACGCAGTATTTT; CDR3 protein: CASSFLPATDTQYF
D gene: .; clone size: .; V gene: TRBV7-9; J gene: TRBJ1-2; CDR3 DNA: TGTGCCAGCAGCCCGCCCGGAGTGGGGGTATCAGCTGGCTACACCTTC; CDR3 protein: CASSPPGVGVSAGYTF
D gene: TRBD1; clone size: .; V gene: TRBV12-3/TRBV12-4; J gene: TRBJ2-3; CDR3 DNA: TGTGCCAGCAGTAATGACAGGGCGATTTCGCAGAATACAGATACGCAGTATTTT; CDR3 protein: CASSNDRAISQNTDTQYF
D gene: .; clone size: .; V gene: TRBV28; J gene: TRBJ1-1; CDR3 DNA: TGTGCCAGCAGTTTATGGCGTTCGAACACTGAAGCTTTCTTT; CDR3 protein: CASSLWRSNTEAFF
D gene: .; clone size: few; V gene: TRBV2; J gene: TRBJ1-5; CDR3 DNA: TGTGCCAGCAGTGAACTGCGGTTTAAGGGGAAAGTTCAGCCCCAGCATTTT; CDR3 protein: CASSELRFKGKVQPQHF
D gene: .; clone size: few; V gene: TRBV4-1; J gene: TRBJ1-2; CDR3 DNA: TGCGCCAGCAGCCAAGTTGTTCGGGGGGCCCACTATGGCTACACCTTC; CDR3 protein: CASSQVVRGAHYGYTF
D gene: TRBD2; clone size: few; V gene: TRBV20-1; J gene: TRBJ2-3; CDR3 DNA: TGCAGTGCCCGGCGCCCGAGCGGGGTTGGGGATACGCAGTATTTT; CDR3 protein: CSARRPSGVGDTQYF
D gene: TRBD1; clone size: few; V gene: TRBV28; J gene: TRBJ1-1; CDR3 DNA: TGTGCCAGCAGACAACAGGGGGGGAACACTGAAGCTTTCTTT; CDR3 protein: CASRQQGGNTEAFF
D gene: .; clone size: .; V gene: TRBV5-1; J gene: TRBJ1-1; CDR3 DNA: TGCGCCAGCAGCCTGAGAGGGGCCGGTGAAGCTTTCTTT; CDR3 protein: CASSLRGAGEAFF
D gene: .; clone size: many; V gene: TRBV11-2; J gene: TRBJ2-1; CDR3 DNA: TGTGCCAGCAGCACTTATCTTGCGGCTCGGGATGAGCAGTTCTTC; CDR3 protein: CASSTYLAARDEQFF
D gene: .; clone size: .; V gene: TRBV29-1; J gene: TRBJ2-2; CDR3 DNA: TGCAGCGTTCAGGGCGTGGGTAACACCGGGGAGCTGTTTTTT; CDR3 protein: CSVQGVGNTGELFF
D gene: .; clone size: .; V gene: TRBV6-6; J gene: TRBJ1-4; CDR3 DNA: TGTGCCAGCAGTTACCGTCCAAATGAAAAACTGTTTTTT; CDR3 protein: CASSYRPNEKLFF
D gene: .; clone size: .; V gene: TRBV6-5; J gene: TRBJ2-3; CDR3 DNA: TGTGCCAGCAGTTACGAACCTAGGGGGACAGATACGCAGTATTTT; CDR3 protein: CASSYEPRGTDTQYF
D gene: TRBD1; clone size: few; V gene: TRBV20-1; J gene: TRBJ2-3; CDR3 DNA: TGCAGTGCCGGATCCGGCGACAGGGGTATTACAGATACGCAGTATTTT; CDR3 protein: CSAGSGDRGITDTQYF
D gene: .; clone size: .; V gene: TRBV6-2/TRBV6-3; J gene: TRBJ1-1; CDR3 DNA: TGTGCCAGCAGTTATAGGCCGGTCAACACTGAAGCTTTCTTT; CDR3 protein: CASSYRPVNTEAFF
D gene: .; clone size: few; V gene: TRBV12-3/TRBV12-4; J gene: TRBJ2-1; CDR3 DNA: TGTGCCAGCAGTTTATTCCGAGGGCGGAATGAGCAGTTCTTC; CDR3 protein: CASSLFRGRNEQFF
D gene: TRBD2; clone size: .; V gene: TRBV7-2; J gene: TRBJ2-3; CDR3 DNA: TGTGCCAGCAGCTTAGAAATAGAGCGGGGGGGCCTCGCAGATACGCAGTATTTT; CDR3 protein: CASSLEIERGGLADTQYF
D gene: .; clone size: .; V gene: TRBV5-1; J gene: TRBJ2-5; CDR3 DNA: TGCGCCAGCAGCTTGTACGGGGGCTCAGACCAAGAGACCCAGTACTTC; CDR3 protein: CASSLYGGSDQETQYF
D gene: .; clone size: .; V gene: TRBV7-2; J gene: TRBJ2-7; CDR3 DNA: TGTGCCAGCAGCTTGTGGAGTAATGGGTACGAGCAGTACTTC; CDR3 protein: CASSLWSNGYEQYF
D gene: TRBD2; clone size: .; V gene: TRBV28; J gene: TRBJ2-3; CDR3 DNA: TGTACCAGCAGTTTAGCGGGGGGCATGACAGATACGCAGTATTTT; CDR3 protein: CTSSLAGGMTDTQYF
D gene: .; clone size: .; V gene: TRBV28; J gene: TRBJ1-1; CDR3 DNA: TGTGCCAGCAGTTTCCCACTGGGGTACCAGGGCACTGAAGCTTTCTTT; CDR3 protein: CASSFPLGYQGTEAFF
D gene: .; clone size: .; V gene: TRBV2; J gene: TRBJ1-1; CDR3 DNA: TGTGCCAGCAGTGAAGGGACCGGGCCCTTAGGGCTAGGGAACACCGAAGCTTTCTTT; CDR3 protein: CASSEGTGPLGLGNTEAFF
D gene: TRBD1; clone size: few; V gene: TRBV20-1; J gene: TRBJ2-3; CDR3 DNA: TGCAGTGCTCGACCGGGACAGGGAGGCCTGGATACGCAGTATTTT; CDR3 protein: CSARPGQGGLDTQYF
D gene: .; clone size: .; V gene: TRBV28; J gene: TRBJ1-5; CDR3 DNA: TGTGCCAGCAGGGAACGGTACAATCAGCCCCAGCATTTT; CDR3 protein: CASRERYNQPQHF
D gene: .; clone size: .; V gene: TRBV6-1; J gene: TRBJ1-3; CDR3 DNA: TGTGCCACGCACATACGACGGGGCCCTGGAAACACCATATATTTT; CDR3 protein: CATHIRRGPGNTIYF
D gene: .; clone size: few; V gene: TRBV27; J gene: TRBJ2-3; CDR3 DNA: TGTGCCAGCAGTTTAAGGGGCAGGGACATAGATACGCAGTATTTT; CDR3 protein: CASSLRGRDIDTQYF
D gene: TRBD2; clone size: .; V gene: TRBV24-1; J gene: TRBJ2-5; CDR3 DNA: TGTGCCACCCAGGGGACTAGCGGAGAGACCCAGTACTTC; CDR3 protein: CATQGTSGETQYF
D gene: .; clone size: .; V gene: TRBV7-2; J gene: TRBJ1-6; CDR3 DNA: TGTGCCAGCAGCCCCCAGGCCGAGATGAATTCACCCCTCCACTTT; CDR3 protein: CASSPQAEMNSPLHF
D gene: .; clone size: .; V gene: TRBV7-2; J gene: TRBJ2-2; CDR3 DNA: TGTGCCAGCAGCTTAGTGGGGTTCGGGACGGAAAGAACCGGGGAGCTGTTTTTT; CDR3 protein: CASSLVGFGTERTGELFF
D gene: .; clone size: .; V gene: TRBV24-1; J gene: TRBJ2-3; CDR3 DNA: TGTGCCACCAGTGTAGGGGCTACTAGCACAGATACGCAGTATTTT; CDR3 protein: CATSVGATSTDTQYF
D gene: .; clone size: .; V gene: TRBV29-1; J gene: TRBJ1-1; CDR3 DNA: TGCAGCGTTTCTCAGGGAGATACTGAAGCTTTCTTT; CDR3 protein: CSVSQGDTEAFF
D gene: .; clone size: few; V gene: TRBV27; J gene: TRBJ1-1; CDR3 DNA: TGTGCCAGCAGTCCGAGACAGAGAATGAACACTGAAGCTTTCTTT; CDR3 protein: CASSPRQRMNTEAFF